This TCR beta chain was documented in a study of cytomegalovirus exposure and HLA in healthy donors. Study conclusions and caveats: TCR beta V- and J-gene trimming was later associated with a missense DCLRE1C variant. CMV serostatus was the only recorded immune exposure for donors.

The PCR ran on 60 Vbeta and 13 Jbeta primers. TCRdb's copy holds only in-frame clones and misses some; the assay was immunoSEQ multiplex PCR. The table lists under 200,000 clones, 81% of them singletons, with approximately 13% in the top ten. To note about this clone: Its target is unknown.

V was clipped by 3 bases and J by 4 bases; unmatched bases: 5. This CDR3 spans 15 amino acids. Germline CDR1 is SGHAT and CDR2 is FQDESV (reference sequence). The specimen sequenced was PBMCs. This chain connects TRBV11-1 to TRBJ2-7; TRBD2 matches at 11 bases. This receptor was taken from a woman aged 50 to 60 in good health and CMV-seronegative. This CDR3 is CASSFGTSGLYEQYF. CDR3 sequence (DNA): TGTGCCAGCAGCTTTGGGACTAGCGGTTTATACGAGCAGTACTTC.